This entry describes one T cell receptor (beta chain). Its antigen is not known. CDR3 length equals 16 residues. The record originates from a study of T-cell reconstitution after alpha-beta-depleted transplantation in children. The study, taken as a whole, reports: The main origin of T-cell counts and diversity one year after transplant was newly produced T cells. Surviving thymic progenitors and recipient T cells were the source of high TCRbeta diversity at day 60 in some patients. After transplant, at about two months, alpha-beta T cells were reportedly derived from several hundred expanded graft clones.

Preparation of the TCRbeta library used unique molecular identifiers. MiXCR, applied by TCRdb to the PCR reads, yields one record per CDR3 protein. Of approximately 800,000 distinct CDR3 sequences in the sample, roughly 15% were seen once. Material: PBMCs, mostly from graft donor cells, obtained 360 days after TCRalphabeta/CD19-depleted stem cell transplant. The sequence was obtained from a male patient younger than 18 who had a stem cell transplant for acute lymphoblastic leukemia, so the T cells may come from the graft donor. The chain couples TRBV21-1 to TRBJ2-7; the listed D gene, TRBD2, was not tested against the DNA. TRBV21-1 is recorded as a pseudogene. The CDR3 loop is CASRILSGGSSYEQYF. The CDR3 DNA reads as TGTGCCAGCAGAATTCTTAGCGGGGGAAGCTCCTACGAGCAGTACTTC.